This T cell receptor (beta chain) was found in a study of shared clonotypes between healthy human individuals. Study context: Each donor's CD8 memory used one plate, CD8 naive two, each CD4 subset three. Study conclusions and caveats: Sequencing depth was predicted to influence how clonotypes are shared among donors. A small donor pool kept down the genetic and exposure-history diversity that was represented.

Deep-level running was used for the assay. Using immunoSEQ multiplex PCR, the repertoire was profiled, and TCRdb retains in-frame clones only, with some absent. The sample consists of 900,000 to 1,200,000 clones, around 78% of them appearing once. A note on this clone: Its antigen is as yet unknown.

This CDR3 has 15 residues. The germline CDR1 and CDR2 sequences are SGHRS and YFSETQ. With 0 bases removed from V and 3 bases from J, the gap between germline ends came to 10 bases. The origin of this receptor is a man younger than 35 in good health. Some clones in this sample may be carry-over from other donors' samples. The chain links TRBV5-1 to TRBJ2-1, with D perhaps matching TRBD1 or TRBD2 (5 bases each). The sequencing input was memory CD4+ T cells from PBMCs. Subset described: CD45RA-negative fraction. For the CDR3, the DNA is TGCGCCAGCAGCTTGGCCGGGACCAACTACAATGAGCAGTTCTTC. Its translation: CASSLAGTNYNEQFF.